This T cell receptor (beta chain) stems from a study of OX40 agonist ivuxolimab in advanced cancers. For this clone: As yet, its antigen is unknown.

Assay: immunoSEQ multiplex PCR; the TCRdb copy retains only in-frame clones and omits some. The table records 70,000 to 95,000 clones, 80% to 95% of them present only once. The CDR3 totals 13 residues. The V gene's germline CDR1 is MGHDK and CDR2 SYGVNS. V was clipped by 6 bases and J by 3 bases, with 6 bases between them. Study results and limitations: CD4+ and CD8+ blood T cells expanded clonally by week 6 at 0.1 to 3.0 mg/kg. Expansion of clones was among the lowest in partial responders at 0.1-3.0 mg/kg.

Excluded were patients having autoimmune disease history or systemic immunosuppression. This TCR came from an adult with an advanced solid tumor such as melanoma, head and neck, liver or kidney cancer. This sequence joins TRBV25-1 and TRBJ2-6, with a weak D call TRBD1 (5 bases). The starting material was CD4+ or CD8+ T cells sorted from blood, obtained in a trial of the OX40 agonist ivuxolimab. CDR3 region: CASRGLGANVLTF. CDR3 DNA sequence: TGTGCCAGCAGGGGGCTTGGGGCCAACGTCCTGACTTTC.